This passage covers 27 T cell receptor beta chains from one sample sequenced in a study of T-cell reconstitution after alpha-beta-depleted transplantation in children. Preparation of the TCRbeta library involved a method that used unique molecular identifiers. TCRdb reanalysed the PCR reads using MiXCR and keeps one entry per CDR3 protein. The profile covers 250,000 to 300,000 distinct CDR3 sequences, with approximately 9.6% appearing a single time and 10% taken by the ten largest. The material sequenced was PBMCs from the stem cell graft donor, taken from the stem cell graft. The origin of the receptors is a human donor who donated a stem cell graft to a child with SCID.

The gene calls are TRBV20-1 and TRBJ2-7, with TRBD2 matching 9 bases. The CDR3 has 20 residues. V was pared by 0 bases and J by 6 bases, with 24 bases of the junction left unmatched. Germline V gene sequence: CDR1 DFQATT, CDR2 SNEGSKA (reference sequence). The CDR3 DNA reads TGCAGTGCTAGAGATCCCCCCGAGTTGCGTAGGCGGGGGGGCGGGGGCGAGCAGTACTTC. Encoded protein: CSARDPPELRRRGGGGEQYF.

This clonotype occurred a few times. J is TRBJ1-3 and V is TRBV11-2; 9 positions match TRBD1. Germline CDR1 is SGHAT and CDR2 is FQNNGV. The CDR3 extends over 16 amino acids. J lost 0 bases, V lost 2 bases, and 2 bases had no gene match. The CDR3 sequence: CASSLLGQGSGNTIYF. In nucleotides, the CDR3 is TGTGCCAGCAGCTTATTGGGACAGGGCTCTGGAAACACCATATATTTT. Filled out from reference TRBV11-2 and TRBJ1-3, the complete variable domain reads EAGVAQSPRYKIIEKRQSVAFWCNPISGHATLYWYQQILGQGPKLLIQFQNNGVVDDSQLPKDRFSAERLKGVDSTLKIQPAKLEDSAVYLCASSLLGQGSGNTIYFGEGSWLTVV.

This clonotype was seen many times. This chain joins TRBV7-2 and TRBJ2-7; D uncertain. Trimming removed 5 bases at V and 4 bases at J, with 15 bases between. The CDR3 spans 14 residues. In germline, CDR1 is SGHTA, CDR2 FQGNSA. The CDR3 sequence: CASSKVALGYEQYF. The CDR3 DNA is TGTGCCAGCAGCAAAGTGGCACTGGGGTACGAGCAGTACTTC.

Concerning this clonotype itself: A junction end diverges from the germline sequence, so it may reflect a read error. The V call is TRBV7-1, the J call TRBJ1-5; weak D call: TRBD1 (6 bases). TRBV7-1 has ORF status, its function being uncertain. The CDR3 spans 21 residues. CDR3 protein: CASNSLKLPGQRISSNQPQHF. The DNA for the CDR3 is TGTGCCAGCAACTCATTAAAGCTCCCGGGACAAAGGATATCTAGCAATCAGCCCCAGCATTTT.

This clonotype was counted a single time. The chain uses TRBV11-2 and TRBJ2-1; weak D call: TRBD2 (7 bases). Germline values: CDR1 SGHAT, CDR2 FQNNGV. The CDR3 contains 15 residues. The DNA of the CDR3 is TGTGCTTCGTCGTTGTGGGGGGGCCCCAACAATGAGCAGTTCTTC. Protein product: CASSLWGGPNNEQFF.

The CDR3 region is CSVEAGGRDGYTF. The CDR3 nucleotides are TGCAGCGTTGAAGCGGGGGGTAGGGATGGCTACACCTTC. This sequence joins TRBV29-1 and TRBJ1-2; possibly TRBD1 for D (5 bases). The CDR3 has 13 amino acids. V was clipped by 1 base and J by 6 bases, with 12 bases between them. Germline V gene lookup returns CDR1 SQVTM and CDR2 ANQGSEA.

This clonotype was detected a few times. The V and J genes are TRBV12-3 or TRBV12-4 and TRBJ1-5, with a possible D match to TRBD1 (5 bases). Deletions cut 3 bases from V and 10 bases from J, with 16 bases between. The CDR3 covers 14 residues. The DNA for the CDR3 is TGTGCCAGCAGTTTCGGCAACTTAAGGGGACCCCAGCATTTT. Protein product: CASSFGNLRGPQHF.

The rearrangement links TRBV5-1 to TRBJ2-7; D not certain. The V and J ends lost 4 bases and 3 bases respectively, with 11 bases between them. CDR1 and CDR2 from the germline V gene are SGHRS and YFSETQ. This CDR3 is 13 amino acids long. CDR3 sequence: CASSQLEGYEQYF. CDR3 nucleotide sequence: TGCGCCAGCAGCCAGTTGGAAGGCTACGAGCAGTACTTC.

The CDR3: CASSSGLAGLESYNEQFF. The CDR3 DNA follows: TGTGCCAGCAGCTCGGGACTAGCGGGGTTAGAATCCTACAATGAGCAGTTCTTC. This sequence joins TRBV13 and TRBJ2-1; 13 nucleotides match TRBD2. CDR1 is PRHDT and CDR2 is FYEKMQ in the germline V gene (reference sequence). The ends lost 4 bases at V and 1 base at J; junction bases unmatched: 7. The CDR3 is made up of 18 amino acids.

The chain couples TRBV12-3 or TRBV12-4 to TRBJ2-7; tentative D call: TRBD1 (6 bases). Trimming pared 8 bases from V and 4 bases from J, leaving 12 bases between. CDR3 length: 12 amino acids. CDR3: CASRDIGYEQYF. CDR3 sequence (DNA): TGTGCCAGCCGGGACATAGGATACGAGCAGTACTTC.

This clonotype was counted ten times or more. This chain uses TRBV20-1 with TRBJ2-3; a weak D match, TRBD1 (5 bases). In germline, CDR1 is DFQATT, CDR2 SNEGSKA (reference sequence). The CDR3 runs to 15 residues. The V end was cut by 3 bases, the J end by 1 base, with 14 bases between. CDR3 in amino acids: CSASGKGVRTDTQYF. In DNA, the CDR3 is TGCAGTGCTAGTGGGAAAGGGGTTCGCACAGATACGCAGTATTTT.

This chain joins TRBV5-1 and TRBJ2-7, with 7 bases identical to TRBD1. This CDR3 spans 14 amino acids. Trimming at V came to 4 bases and at J to 0 bases, leaving 4 bases not matched to a gene. The germline gives CDR1 SGHRS, CDR2 YFSETQ. CDR3 bases: TGCGCCAGCAGCCAGACAGGGATCTCCTACGAGCAGTACTTC. This encodes CASSQTGISYEQYF.

In this sample, this clonotype turned up many times. The V and J genes are TRBV5-8 and TRBJ2-6; D is uncertain. CDR1 and CDR2 from the germline V gene are SGHTS and YDEGEE. V was shortened by 2 bases and J by 2 bases, with 11 bases between the two germline ends. The length of the CDR3 is 16 residues. The DNA of the CDR3 is TGTGCCAGCAGCTTCAAGGGTAAAACTGGGGCCAACGTCCTGACTTTC. Its protein product is CASSFKGKTGANVLTF.

The chain has TRBV5-1 and TRBJ2-3; D might be TRBD1 (6 bases). The CDR3 is 14 residues long. In germline, CDR1 is SGHRS, CDR2 YFSETQ. V lost 7 bases, J lost 0 bases, and 12 bases lay in between. CDR3 residues: CASCRDTSTDTQYF. The CDR3 DNA reads TGCGCCAGCTGCCGGGACACTAGCACAGATACGCAGTATTTT.

This clonotype came up many times. This chain connects TRBV20-1 to TRBJ2-1, with TRBD2 matching 12 bases. The CDR3 spans 14 residues. Germline V gene lookup returns CDR1 DFQATT and CDR2 SNEGSKA (reference sequence). V lost 5 bases, J lost 6 bases, and 5 bases stayed unmatched. The CDR3 reads CSAELAGGSNEQFF. CDR3 sequence (DNA): TGCAGTGCTGAACTAGCGGGGGGTTCCAATGAGCAGTTCTTC.

The table lists this clonotype with a few counts. This CDR3 is CATSRELGTVSSYEQYF. As DNA, the CDR3 is TGTGCCACCAGCAGAGAACTAGGGACCGTAAGCTCCTACGAGCAGTACTTC. The chain links TRBV15 to TRBJ2-7, with D perhaps assigned TRBD1 or TRBD2 (5 bases each). The CDR3 covers 17 residues. CDR1 is LNHNV, CDR2 YYDKDF, per germline (reference sequence). The germline V and J ends were trimmed by 0 bases and 0 bases, with 15 bases remaining between them.

This clonotype was detected only a few times. The chain links TRBV15 to TRBJ2-2, with D tentatively TRBD1 (6 bases). V was cut by 0 bases and J by 1 base, with 15 bases left in between. Germline CDR1 reads LNHNV; CDR2 reads YYDKDF (reference sequence). The CDR3 contains 18 residues. The CDR3 loop is CATSRDLVSTGNTGELFF. The CDR3 DNA reads TGTGCCACCAGCAGAGATCTTGTGTCGACAGGGAACACCGGGGAGCTGTTTTTT. Variable domain in full (rest from reference TRBV15 and TRBJ2-2): DAMVIQNPRYQVTQFGKPVTLSCSQTLNHNVMYWYQQKSSQAPKLLFHYYDKDFNNEADTPDNFQSRRPNTSFCFLDIRSPGLGDTAMYLCATSRDLVSTGNTGELFFGEGSRLTVL.

J is TRBJ1-1 and V is TRBV12-3 or TRBV12-4; the D is unclear. Trimming stripped 3 bases from V and 4 bases from J, with 18 bases between. The CDR3 covers 16 residues. CDR3 coding DNA: TGTGCCAGCAGTTTTCGGGCGTCCCAGGTTTTCACTGAAGCTTTCTTT. Encoded protein: CASSFRASQVFTEAFF.

This clonotype was detected only a few times. V usage is TRBV7-2 and J usage is TRBJ2-1, with a possible D match to TRBD1 (5 bases). Trimming took 6 bases from V and 6 from J, leaving 18 bases between them. Germline-derived CDR1 and CDR2 are SGHTA and FQGNSA. CDR3 length: 15 residues. The CDR3 nucleotides read TGTGCCAGCAGAAATCGGTGGGGCTCTCTCAATGAGCAGTTCTTC. Translated, it gives CASRNRWGSLNEQFF.

Details on this clonotype: At one end the junction does not follow the germline gene, possibly because of a read error. The V gene is TRBV3-1, the J gene TRBJ2-5; the D gene is possibly TRBD1 (6 bases). This CDR3 is 12 amino acids long. CDR1 LGHDT and CDR2 YNNKEL come from the germline V gene (reference sequence). The CDR3 DNA reads TGTGCCAGCAGCCTACGGACAGAGACCGAGTACTTC. Translated: CASSLRTETEYF.

In its sample, this clonotype was seen a few times. The rearrangement uses TRBV13 and TRBJ2-2; maybe TRBD1 (6 bases). The ends were cut back, 1 base at V and 6 bases at J, with 12 bases in the middle. This CDR3 is 15 amino acids long. Per the germline V gene, CDR1 is PRHDT and CDR2 is FYEKMQ (reference sequence). CDR3 DNA sequence: TGTGCCAGCAGCTTAGACAAACAGGGATCCGGGGAGCTGTTTTTT. It specifies CASSLDKQGSGELFF.

This clonotype was recorded many times. The chain has TRBV7-6 and TRBJ1-1, with 10 bases matching TRBD1. The J segment lost 5 bases and the V segment lost 6 bases, leaving 6 bases of the junction unmatched. Per the germline V gene, CDR1 is SGHVS and CDR2 is FNYEAQ. This CDR3 is 14 amino acids long. CDR3 amino acids: CASSFDRGRTEAFF. The CDR3, as DNA: TGTGCCAGCAGTTTTGACAGGGGGCGGACTGAAGCTTTCTTT.

This clonotype was detected many times. The chain uses TRBV10-3 and TRBJ2-7, with 8 bases lining up with TRBD2. With V trimmed by 5 bases and J by 3 bases, 6 bases remained unmatched. Germline V gives CDR1 ENHRY, CDR2 SYGVKD. The CDR3 spans 14 residues. The CDR3 loop is CAISSGGPYYEQYF. The CDR3 region has the DNA TGTGCCATCAGTAGCGGGGGCCCGTACTACGAGCAGTACTTC.

The V gene is TRBV20-1, the J gene TRBJ1-5, with D hard to call. Germline CDR1 DFQATT, CDR2 SNEGSKA (reference sequence). V lost 2 bases and J lost 0, with 14 bases in between. The CDR3 has 16 amino acids. CDR3 amino acids: CSARSDPADSNQPQHF. As DNA, the CDR3 is TGCAGTGCTAGATCGGACCCAGCGGATAGCAATCAGCCCCAGCATTTT.

This clonotype showed up just a few times. The chain is built from TRBV29-1 and TRBJ2-7, with D maybe TRBD2 (7 bases). The CDR3 has 14 amino acids. V was pared by 7 bases and J by 3 bases, with 19 bases between. Germline V lookup: CDR1 SQVTM, CDR2 ANQGSEA. Here the CDR3 DNA reads TGCAGCGCCCAAGGGGGGGGCCCGGGCTACGAGCAGTACTTC. Translation: CSAQGGGPGYEQYF.

This chain connects TRBV7-2 to TRBJ1-2; D gene uncertain. Germline CDR1 is SGHTA and CDR2 is FQGNSA. The length of the CDR3 is 13 residues. Between the trimmed V and J ends, which lost 4 bases and 7 bases, there was a span of 13 bases. CDR3 region: CASSSSGGGGYTF. The DNA of the CDR3 is TGTGCCAGCAGCTCATCCGGCGGCGGTGGCTACACCTTC.

This clonotype showed up many times. V is TRBV2 and J is TRBJ2-3; TRBD1 or TRBD2 may be the D gene (5 bases each). CDR1 is SNHLY, CDR2 FYNNEI, per germline. The CDR3 runs to 15 residues. Trimming pared 6 bases from V and 0 bases from J, leaving 13 bases between. The DNA for the CDR3 is TGTGCCAGCAGGCCCGGGACGGTGAGCACAGATACGCAGTATTTT. As protein: CASRPGTVSTDTQYF.